A single sample is the source of the 14 T cell receptor beta chains below, sequenced in a study of CD8 T cells in Susac syndrome. RNA amounts of roughly 0.45 to 1 ug underwent reverse transcription with random hexamers. TCRdb reanalysed the immunoSEQ multiplex PCR reads using MiXCR and keeps one entry per CDR3 protein. This table holds 27,000 or so distinct CDR3 sequences, 90% to 95% found once. Sequenced input: CD8+ T cells from PBMCs. Receptor source: a human donor in good health.

The rearrangement uses TRBV6-2 or TRBV6-3 and TRBJ2-3; 10 positions agree with TRBD2. This CDR3 region has 15 residues. The trim removed 5 bases at V and 2 bases at J, leaving 4 bases unmatched. Germline CDR1 reads MNHEY; CDR2 reads SVGEGT. The CDR3 is CASSTSGGATDTQYF. The CDR3 nucleotides read TGTGCCAGCAGTACGAGCGGGGGGGCCACAGATACGCAGTATTTT.

The chain combines TRBV3-1 with TRBJ2-3; 15 bases line up with TRBD2. Trimming at V came to 4 bases and at J to 4 bases, leaving 3 bases not matched to a gene. CDR1 and CDR2 from the germline V gene are LGHDT and YNNKEL (reference sequence). The CDR3 runs 16 residues. The CDR3 DNA reads as TGTGCCAGCAGCCGCCGGACTAGCGGGGGGGCAGATACGCAGTATTTT. Translation gives CASSRRTSGGADTQYF.

The J gene is TRBJ2-4, the V gene TRBV5-6, with TRBD1 matching 9 bases. After removal of 3 bases from V and 7 bases from J, the junction contained 2 bases not matched to a gene. Germline V lookup: CDR1 SGHDT, CDR2 YYEEEE. The CDR3 spans 13 residues. Here the CDR3 reads CASSWDRENIQYF. The CDR3 nucleotides are TGTGCCAGCAGCTGGGACAGGGAGAACATTCAGTACTTC.

The chain couples TRBV7-2 to TRBJ1-1, with D possibly TRBD1 on 6 matching bases. The germline gives CDR1 SGHTA, CDR2 FQGNSA. The CDR3 has 14 residues. Trimming shortened V by 5 bases and J by 3 bases, and 13 bases separated the two germline ends. CDR3 sequence reads: CASSPRGGHTEAFF. As DNA, the CDR3 is TGTGCCAGCAGCCCCAGGGGAGGGCACACTGAAGCTTTCTTT.

The chain links TRBV2 to TRBJ2-7, with a tentative D call TRBD1 (6 bases). The V gene's germline CDR1 is SNHLY and CDR2 FYNNEI. V was cut by 9 bases and J by 2 bases, with 14 bases left in between. The CDR3 runs to 13 residues. CDR3 nucleotide sequence: TGTGCCAGGGGACATCCCAATACCTACGAGCAGTACTTC. Translation gives CARGHPNTYEQYF.

The rearrangement joins TRBV20-1 to TRBJ2-3, with a tentative D call TRBD1 (5 bases). CDR3 length: 13 residues. Trimming took 1 base from V and 2 from J, leaving 7 bases between them. CDR1 is DFQATT and CDR2 is SNEGSKA in the germline V gene (reference sequence). CDR3 residues: CSARGGPTDTQYF. DNA for the CDR3: TGCAGTGCTAGAGGGGGCCCCACAGATACGCAGTATTTT.

This clonotype was counted a single time. The rearrangement joins TRBV15 to TRBJ2-1; 7 nucleotides match TRBD1. Germline CDR1 reads LNHNV; CDR2 reads YYDKDF (reference sequence). This CDR3 is 17 amino acids long. Unmatched junction bases numbered 7, after V lost 1 base and J lost 1 base. The CDR3, as DNA: TGTGCCACCAGCAGAGGCTCGGGACAGAGATCCTACAATGAGCAGTTCTTC. Encoded protein: CATSRGSGQRSYNEQFF.

This clonotype was picked up a small number of times. The chain links TRBV29-1 to TRBJ1-1; the D is unclear. CDR3 length equals 11 residues. Germline V gene sequence: CDR1 SQVTM, CDR2 ANQGSEA. Trimming removed 4 bases at V and 1 base at J, with 4 bases between. The CDR3 region is CSVGRNTEAFF. The CDR3 DNA sequence: TGCAGCGTTGGGCGGAACACTGAAGCTTTCTTT.

This clonotype was recorded only once. The CDR3 region has the DNA TGTGCCAGCACCTGGGGGGATACGCAGTATTTT. Encoded protein: CASTWGDTQYF. This rearrangement joins TRBV5-5 to TRBJ2-3; perhaps D is TRBD1 or TRBD2 (5 bases each). This CDR3 region has 11 residues. Trimming took 6 bases from V and 6 from J, leaving 8 bases between them. Germline loops: CDR1 SGHKS, CDR2 YYEKEE (reference sequence). Complete variable domain (other parts from reference TRBV5-5 and TRBJ2-3): DAGVTQSPTHLIKTRGQQVTLRCSPISGHKSVSWYQQVLGQGPQFIFQYYEKEERGRGNFPDRFSARQFPNYSSELNVNALLLGDSALYLCASTWGDTQYFGPGTRLTVL.

The V and J genes are TRBV9 and TRBJ2-3, with D possibly TRBD1 on 6 matching bases. The CDR3 totals 16 residues. V shed 3 bases and J shed 3 bases, with 17 bases lying between them. CDR1 is SGDLS and CDR2 is YYNGEE in the germline V gene. CDR3 amino acids: CASSETGSGMTDTQYF. The CDR3 nucleotides read TGTGCCAGCAGCGAAACAGGGTCGGGGATGACAGATACGCAGTATTTT.

This chain connects TRBV7-2 to TRBJ2-1, with D perhaps TRBD1 (5 bases). The CDR3 totals 14 residues. Germline lookup yields CDR1 SGHTA and CDR2 FQGNSA. Trimming removed 6 bases at V and 5 bases at J, with 14 bases between. The CDR3 loop is CASSSGSGDNEQFF. The CDR3 region has the DNA TGTGCCAGCAGTTCAGGGTCTGGCGACAATGAGCAGTTCTTC.

This rearrangement joins TRBV4-3 to TRBJ2-3; 10 nucleotides agree with TRBD2. Germline V gives CDR1 LGHNA, CDR2 YSLEER. The CDR3 has 18 residues. V dropped 1 base and J dropped 6; count of bases not matched to a gene: 13. For the CDR3, the DNA is TGCGCCAGCAGCCAAGGGAGTCTAGCGGGGGCTGCGTCGGATACGCAGTATTTT. This gives the protein CASSQGSLAGAASDTQYF.

The rearrangement joins TRBV6-4 to TRBJ2-1; 7 bases map to TRBD2. CDR1 and CDR2 from the germline V gene are MRHNA and SNTAGT. This CDR3 comprises 16 residues. The junction had 4 bases not matched to a gene; V was cut back by 2 bases and J by 0 bases. In nucleotides, the CDR3 is TGTGCCAGCAGTGACGACGGGGGGAGCTCCTACAATGAGCAGTTCTTC. Translation gives CASSDDGGSSYNEQFF.

The genes are TRBV27 and TRBJ2-3; maybe TRBD2 (5 bases). Trimming removed 2 bases from V and 6 bases from J, with 9 bases in between. Germline loops: CDR1 MNHEY, CDR2 SMNVEV (reference sequence). The CDR3 covers 13 residues. The CDR3 reads CASSLAGGDTQYF. The CDR3 DNA follows: TGTGCCAGCAGTTTAGCGGGTGGGGATACGCAGTATTTT.